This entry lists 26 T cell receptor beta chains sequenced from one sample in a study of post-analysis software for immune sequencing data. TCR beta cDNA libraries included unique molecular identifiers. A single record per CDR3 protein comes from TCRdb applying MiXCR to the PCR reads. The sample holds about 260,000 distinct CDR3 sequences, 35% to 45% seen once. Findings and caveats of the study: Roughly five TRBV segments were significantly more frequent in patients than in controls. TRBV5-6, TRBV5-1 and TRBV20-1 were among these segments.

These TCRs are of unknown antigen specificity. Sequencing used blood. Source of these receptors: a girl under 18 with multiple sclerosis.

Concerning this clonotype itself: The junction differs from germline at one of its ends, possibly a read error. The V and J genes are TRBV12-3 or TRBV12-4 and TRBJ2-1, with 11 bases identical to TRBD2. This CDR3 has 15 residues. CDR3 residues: CASSGKTSGDNGQFF. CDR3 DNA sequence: TGTGCCAGCAGCGGAAAGACTAGCGGGGACAATGGGCAGTTCTTC.

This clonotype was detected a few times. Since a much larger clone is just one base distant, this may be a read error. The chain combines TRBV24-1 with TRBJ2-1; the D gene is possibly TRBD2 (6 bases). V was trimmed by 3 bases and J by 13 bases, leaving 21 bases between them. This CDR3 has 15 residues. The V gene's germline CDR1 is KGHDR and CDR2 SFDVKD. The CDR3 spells CATSDNRGSQETQFF. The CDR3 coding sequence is TGTGCCACCAGTGATAACCGGGGGTCACAAGAGACCCAGTTCTTC.

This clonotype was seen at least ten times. CDR3 in amino acids: CSVAGRVRETQYF. The CDR3 coding sequence is TGCAGCGTTGCTGGTAGGGTCCGAGAGACCCAGTACTTC. The chain combines TRBV29-1 with TRBJ2-5; no definite D call. Per the germline V gene, CDR1 is SQVTM and CDR2 is ANQGSEA. The CDR3 is made up of 13 amino acids. V shed 4 bases and J shed 4 bases, with 13 bases lying between them. The full variable domain, its missing parts supplied by reference TRBV29-1 and TRBJ2-5, is SAVISQKPSRDICQRGTSLTIQCQVDSQVTMMFWYRQQPGQSLTLIATANQGSEATYESGFVIDKFPISRPNLTFSTLTVSNMSPEDSSIYLCSVAGRVRETQYFGPGTRLLVL.

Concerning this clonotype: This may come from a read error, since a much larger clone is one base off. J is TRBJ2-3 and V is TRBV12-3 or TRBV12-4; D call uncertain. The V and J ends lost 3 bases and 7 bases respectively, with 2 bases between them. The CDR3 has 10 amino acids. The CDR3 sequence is CASSFNTQYF. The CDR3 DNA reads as TGTGCCAGCAGTTTCAATACGCAGTATTTT.

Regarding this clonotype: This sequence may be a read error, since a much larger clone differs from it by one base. CDR3 residues: CACSLGQLGTDTQYF. In nucleotides, the CDR3 is TGCGCCTGCAGCTTGGGGCAGCTTGGCACAGATACGCAGTATTTT. The chain has TRBV5-1 and TRBJ2-3, with D perhaps TRBD1 (5 bases). Germline CDR1 is SGHRS and CDR2 is YFSETQ. This CDR3 has 15 residues.

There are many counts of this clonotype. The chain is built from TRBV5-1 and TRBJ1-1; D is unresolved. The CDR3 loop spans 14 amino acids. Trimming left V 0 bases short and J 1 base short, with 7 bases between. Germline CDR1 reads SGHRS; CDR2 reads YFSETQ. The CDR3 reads CASSLGGWNTEAFF. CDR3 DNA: TGCGCCAGCAGCTTGGGGGGATGGAACACTGAAGCTTTCTTT.

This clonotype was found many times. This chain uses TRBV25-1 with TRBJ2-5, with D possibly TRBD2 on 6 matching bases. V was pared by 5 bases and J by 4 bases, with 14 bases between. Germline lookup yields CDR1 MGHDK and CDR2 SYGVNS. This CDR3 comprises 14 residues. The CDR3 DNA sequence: TGTGCCAGCAGTCCGGCGGGGACGGGAGAGACCCAGTACTTC. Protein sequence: CASSPAGTGETQYF.

The CDR3 is CASSQDQAGGREQYF. The CDR3 DNA reads as TGTGCCAGCAGCCAAGATCAAGCGGGGGGGAGGGAGCAGTACTTC. The rearrangement links TRBV4-2 to TRBJ2-7, with 10 bases fitting TRBD2. The V gene's germline CDR1 is LGHNA and CDR2 YNFKEQ. The CDR3 extends over 15 amino acids. V was clipped by 0 bases and J by 7 bases; unmatched bases: 6.

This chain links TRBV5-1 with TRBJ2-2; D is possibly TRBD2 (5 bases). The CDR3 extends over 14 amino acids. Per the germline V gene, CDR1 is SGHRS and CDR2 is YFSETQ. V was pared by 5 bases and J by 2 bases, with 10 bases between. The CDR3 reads CASRFRGNTGELFF. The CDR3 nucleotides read TGCGCCAGCAGATTCCGGGGAAACACCGGGGAGCTGTTTTTT.

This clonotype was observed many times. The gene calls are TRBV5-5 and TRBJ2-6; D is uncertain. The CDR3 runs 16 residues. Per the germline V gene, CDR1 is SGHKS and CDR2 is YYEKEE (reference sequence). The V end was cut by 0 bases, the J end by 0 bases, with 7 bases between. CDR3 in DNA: TGTGCCAGCAGCTTGGGGGTCCCCTCTGGGGCCAACGTCCTGACTTTC. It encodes CASSLGVPSGANVLTF.

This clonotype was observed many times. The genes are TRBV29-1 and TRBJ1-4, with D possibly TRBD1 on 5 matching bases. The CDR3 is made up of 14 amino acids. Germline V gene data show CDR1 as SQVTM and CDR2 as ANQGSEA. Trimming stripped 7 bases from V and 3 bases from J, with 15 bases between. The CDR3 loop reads CSATVPTANEKLFF. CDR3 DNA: TGCAGCGCGACAGTTCCCACAGCTAATGAAAAACTGTTTTTT. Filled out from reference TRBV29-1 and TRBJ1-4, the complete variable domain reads SAVISQKPSRDICQRGTSLTIQCQVDSQVTMMFWYRQQPGQSLTLIATANQGSEATYESGFVIDKFPISRPNLTFSTLTVSNMSPEDSSIYLCSATVPTANEKLFFGSGTQLSVL.

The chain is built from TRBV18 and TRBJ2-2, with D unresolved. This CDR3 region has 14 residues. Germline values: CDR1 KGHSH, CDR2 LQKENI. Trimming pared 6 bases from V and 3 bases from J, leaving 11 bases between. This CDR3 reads CASSQRSDTGELFF. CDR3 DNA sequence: TGTGCCAGCTCCCAGCGTTCAGACACCGGGGAGCTGTTTTTT.

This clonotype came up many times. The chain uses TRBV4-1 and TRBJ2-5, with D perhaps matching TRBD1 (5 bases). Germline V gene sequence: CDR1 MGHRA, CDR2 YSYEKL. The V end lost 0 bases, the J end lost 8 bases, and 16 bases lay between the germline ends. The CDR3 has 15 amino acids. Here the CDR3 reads CASSQDPFPDSTQYF. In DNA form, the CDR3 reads TGCGCCAGCAGCCAAGACCCCTTCCCCGACAGTACCCAGTACTTC.

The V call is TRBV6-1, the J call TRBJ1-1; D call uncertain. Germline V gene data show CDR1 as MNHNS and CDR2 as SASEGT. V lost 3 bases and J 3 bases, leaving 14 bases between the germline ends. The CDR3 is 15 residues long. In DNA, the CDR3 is TGTGCCAGCAGTGATGACCAGGAAGCAGACACTGAAGCTTTCTTT. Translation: CASSDDQEADTEAFF.

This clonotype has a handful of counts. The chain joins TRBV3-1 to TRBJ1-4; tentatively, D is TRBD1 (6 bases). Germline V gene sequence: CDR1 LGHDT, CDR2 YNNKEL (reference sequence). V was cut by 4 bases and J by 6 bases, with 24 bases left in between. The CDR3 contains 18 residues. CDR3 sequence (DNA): TGTGCCAGCAGCCCACCCCGACAGGCTCAATCTTTGGATGAAAAACTGTTTTTT. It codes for CASSPPRQAQSLDEKLFF. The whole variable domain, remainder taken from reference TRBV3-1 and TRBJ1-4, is DTAVSQTPKYLVTQMGNDKSIKCEQNLGHDTMYWYKQDSKKFLKIMFSYNNKELIINETVPNRFSPKSPDKAHLNLHINSLELGDSAVYFCASSPPRQAQSLDEKLFFGSGTQLSVL.

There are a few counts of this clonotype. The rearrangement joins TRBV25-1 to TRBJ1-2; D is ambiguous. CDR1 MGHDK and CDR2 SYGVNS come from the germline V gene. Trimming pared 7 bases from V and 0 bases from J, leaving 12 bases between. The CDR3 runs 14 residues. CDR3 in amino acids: CASTARVPNYGYTF. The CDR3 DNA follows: TGTGCCAGCACCGCGCGCGTACCTAACTATGGCTACACCTTC.

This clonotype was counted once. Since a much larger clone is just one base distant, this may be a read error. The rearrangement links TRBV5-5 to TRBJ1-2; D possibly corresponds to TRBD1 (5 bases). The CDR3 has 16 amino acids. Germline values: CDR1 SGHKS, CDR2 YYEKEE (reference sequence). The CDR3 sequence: CASSLELGTRGYGHTF. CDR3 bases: TGTGCCAGCAGCTTGGAGCTGGGGACCCGGGGCTATGGCCACACCTTC.

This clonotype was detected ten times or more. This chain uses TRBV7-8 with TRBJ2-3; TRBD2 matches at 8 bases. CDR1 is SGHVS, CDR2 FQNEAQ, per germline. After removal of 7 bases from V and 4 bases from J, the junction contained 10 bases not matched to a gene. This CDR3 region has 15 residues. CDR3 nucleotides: TGTGCCAGCAACACTCAGCGGGAGCGGGCAGATACGCAGTATTTT. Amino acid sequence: CASNTQRERADTQYF.

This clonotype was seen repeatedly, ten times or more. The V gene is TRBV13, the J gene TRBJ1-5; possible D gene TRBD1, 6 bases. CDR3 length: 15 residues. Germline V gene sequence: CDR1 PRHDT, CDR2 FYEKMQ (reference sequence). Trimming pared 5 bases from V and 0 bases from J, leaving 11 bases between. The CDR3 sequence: CASSVRGSSNQPQHF. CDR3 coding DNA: TGTGCCAGCAGCGTCAGGGGAAGTAGCAATCAGCCCCAGCATTTT.

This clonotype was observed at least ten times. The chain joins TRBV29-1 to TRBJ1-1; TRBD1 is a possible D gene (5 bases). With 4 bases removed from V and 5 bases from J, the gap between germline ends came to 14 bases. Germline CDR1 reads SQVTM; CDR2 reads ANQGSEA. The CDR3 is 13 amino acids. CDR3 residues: CSVVTSAGTEAFF. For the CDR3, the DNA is TGCAGCGTTGTGACATCCGCAGGGACTGAAGCTTTCTTT.

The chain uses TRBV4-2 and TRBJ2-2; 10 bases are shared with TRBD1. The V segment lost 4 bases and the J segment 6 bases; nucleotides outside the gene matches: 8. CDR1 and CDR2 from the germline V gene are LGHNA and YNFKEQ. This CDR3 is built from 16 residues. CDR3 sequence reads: CASSREDRGRAGELFF. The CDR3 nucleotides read TGTGCCAGCAGCCGGGAAGACAGGGGGCGCGCCGGGGAGCTGTTTTTT.

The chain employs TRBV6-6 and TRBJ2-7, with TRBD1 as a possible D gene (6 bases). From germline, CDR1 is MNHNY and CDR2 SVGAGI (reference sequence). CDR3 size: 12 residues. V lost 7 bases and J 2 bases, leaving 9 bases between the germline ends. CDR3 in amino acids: CASTGVAYEQYF. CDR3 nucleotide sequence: TGTGCCAGCACAGGGGTCGCCTACGAGCAGTACTTC.

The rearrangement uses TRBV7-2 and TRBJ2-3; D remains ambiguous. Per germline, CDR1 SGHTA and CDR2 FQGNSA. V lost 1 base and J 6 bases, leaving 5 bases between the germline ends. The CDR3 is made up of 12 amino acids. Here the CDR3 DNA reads TGTGCCAGCAGCTTAGTATGGGATACGCAGTATTTT. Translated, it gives CASSLVWDTQYF.

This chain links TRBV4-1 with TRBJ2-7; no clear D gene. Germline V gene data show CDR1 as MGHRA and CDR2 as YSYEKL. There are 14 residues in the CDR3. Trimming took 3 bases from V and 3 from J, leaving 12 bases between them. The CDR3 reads CASSHAQANYEQYF. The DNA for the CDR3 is TGCGCCAGCAGCCATGCACAAGCAAACTACGAGCAGTACTTC.

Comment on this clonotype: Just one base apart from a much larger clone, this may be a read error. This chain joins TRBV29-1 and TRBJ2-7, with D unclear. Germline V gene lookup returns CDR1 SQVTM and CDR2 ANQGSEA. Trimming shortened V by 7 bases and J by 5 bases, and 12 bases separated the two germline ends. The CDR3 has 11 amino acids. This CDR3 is CSASVGHEQYF. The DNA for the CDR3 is TGCAGCGCCTCGGTGGGCCACGAGCAGTACTTC.

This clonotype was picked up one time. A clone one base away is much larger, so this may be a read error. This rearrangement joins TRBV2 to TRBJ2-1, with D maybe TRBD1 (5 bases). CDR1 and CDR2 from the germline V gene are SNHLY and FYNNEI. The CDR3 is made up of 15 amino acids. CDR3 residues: CASTLRQPTYNVQFF. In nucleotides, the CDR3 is TGTGCCAGCACCCTAAGACAGCCAACTTACAATGTGCAGTTCTTC. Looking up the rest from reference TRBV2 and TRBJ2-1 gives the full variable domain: EPEVTQTPSHQVTQMGQEVILRCVPISNHLYFYWYRQILGQKVEFLVSFYNNEISEKSEIFDDQFSVERPDGSNFTLKIRSTKLEDSAMYFCASTLRQPTYNVQFFGPGTRLTVL.